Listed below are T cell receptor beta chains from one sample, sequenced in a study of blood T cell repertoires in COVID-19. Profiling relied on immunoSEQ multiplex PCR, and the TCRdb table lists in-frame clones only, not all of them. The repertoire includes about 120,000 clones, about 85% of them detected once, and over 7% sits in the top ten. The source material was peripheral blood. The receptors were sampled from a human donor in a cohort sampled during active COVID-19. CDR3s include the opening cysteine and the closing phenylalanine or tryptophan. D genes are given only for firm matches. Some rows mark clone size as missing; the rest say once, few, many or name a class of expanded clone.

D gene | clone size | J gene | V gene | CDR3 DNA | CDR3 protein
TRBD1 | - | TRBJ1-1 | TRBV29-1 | TGCAGCTTTTGGACAGGTCGTATGAACACTGAAGCTTTCTTT | CSFWTGRMNTEAFF
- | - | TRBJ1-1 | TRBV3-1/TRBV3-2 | TGTGCCAGCAGCCGAAAGGGGGACACTGAAGCTTTCTTT | CASSRKGDTEAFF
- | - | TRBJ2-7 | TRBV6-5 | TGTGCCAGCAGCAAACAGTTAACCTACGAGCAGTACTTC | CASSKQLTYEQYF
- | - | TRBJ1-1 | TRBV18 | TGTGCCAGCTCACCCTCGGGGGGGGTGGGCACTGAAGCTTTCTTT | CASSPSGGVGTEAFF
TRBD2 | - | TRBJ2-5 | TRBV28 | TGTGCCAGCAGTTTACCTAGCGGTTTCGGAGAGACCCAGTACTTC | CASSLPSGFGETQYF
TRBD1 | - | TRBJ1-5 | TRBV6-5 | TGTGCCAGCAGGAGGGGACAGAACAATCAGCCCCAGCATTTT | CASRRGQNNQPQHF
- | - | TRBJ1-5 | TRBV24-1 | TGTGCCACCAGTTGGCGGCGGTGGCCCCAGCATTTT | CATSWRRWPQHF
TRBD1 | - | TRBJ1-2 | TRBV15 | TGTGCCACCAGCCCCCGGGACAGGAGTCTCTATGGCTACACCTTC | CATSPRDRSLYGYTF
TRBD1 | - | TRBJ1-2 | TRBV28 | TGTGCCAGCAGTTTATACAGGGGGGCAATAGATGGCTACACCTTC | CASSLYRGAIDGYTF
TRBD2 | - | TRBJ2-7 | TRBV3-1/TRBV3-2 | TGTGCCAGCAGCCAAGTGGGGACTAGTGGCGAGCAGTACTTC | CASSQVGTSGEQYF
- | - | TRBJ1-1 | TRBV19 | TGTGCCAGTACCCCTCACACAGGGTTGACTGAAGCTTTCTTT | CASTPHTGLTEAFF
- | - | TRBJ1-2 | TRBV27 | TGTGCCAGCAGTTTTAACAGGGATAGTGGCTACACCTTC | CASSFNRDSGYTF
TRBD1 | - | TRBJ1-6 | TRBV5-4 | TGTGCCAGCAGCTCCGGGGGGACAGGGGGTTCACCCCTCCACTTT | CASSSGGTGGSPLHF
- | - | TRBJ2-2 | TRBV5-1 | TGCGCCAGCAGCGGGGGACAAACCGGGGAGCTGTTTTTT | CASSGGQTGELFF
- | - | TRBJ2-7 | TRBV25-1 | TGTGCCAGCAGCCCCCGGGGAACGGTTTTGGACGAGCAGTACTTC | CASSPRGTVLDEQYF
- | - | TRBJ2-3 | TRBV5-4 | TGTGCCAGCAGTTGGGACTGGGAGAGCACAGATACGCAGTATTTT | CASSWDWESTDTQYF
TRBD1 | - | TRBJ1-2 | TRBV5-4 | TGTGCCAGCAGCTCCTGGACAGGGGGCATCTATGGCTACACCTTC | CASSSWTGGIYGYTF
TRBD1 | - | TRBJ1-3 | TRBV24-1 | TGTGCCACCAGGGGGGACAGTGACGGAAACACCATATATTTT | CATRGDSDGNTIYF
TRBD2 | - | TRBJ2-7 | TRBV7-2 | TGTGCCAGCACCCTCACCCCCCCCGGGACGATGGGAGGGGAGCAGTACTTC | CASTLTPPGTMGGEQYF
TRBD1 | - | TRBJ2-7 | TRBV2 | TGTGCCAGCAAACGCCGACAGGGCTACGAGCAGTACTTC | CASKRRQGYEQYF
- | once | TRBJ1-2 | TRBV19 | TGTGCCAGTAGTATAGATGTGCAGGGGAGAGGCTACACCTTC | CASSIDVQGRGYTF
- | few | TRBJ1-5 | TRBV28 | TGTGCCAGCAGCATCACCCAGGGAAATCTCTATCAGCCCCAGCATTTT | CASSITQGNLYQPQHF
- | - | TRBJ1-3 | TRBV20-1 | TGCAGTGCCAGTATCCCCCAGGGTGCTGGAAACACCATATATTTT | CSASIPQGAGNTIYF
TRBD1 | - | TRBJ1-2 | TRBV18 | TGTGCCAGCTCACCACCACAGGGGGTCGGCTACACCTTC | CASSPPQGVGYTF
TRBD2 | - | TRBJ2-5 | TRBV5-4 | TGTGCCAGCACCGTTGGGGGGACTAGCGGGAGGGCCGGAAAGACCCAGTACTTC | CASTVGGTSGRAGKTQYF
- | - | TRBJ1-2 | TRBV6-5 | TGTGCCAGCACCTTCAGGATTAACTATGGCTACACCTTC | CASTFRINYGYTF
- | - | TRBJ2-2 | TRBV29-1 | TGCAGCGTTTCCGATGGAGGGAGGATTGCTGGGGAGCTGTTTTTT | CSVSDGGRIAGELFF
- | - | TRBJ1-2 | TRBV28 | TGTGCCAGCAGGGGGGGGTGGGCCCTTAACTATGGCTACACCTTC | CASRGGWALNYGYTF